The clone carrying this TCR beta chain was seen a few times. Antigen: not known. The sample is drawn from a study of human T cells and chemical hapten exposure. MiXCR, run by TCRdb on the RACE reads, gives a single entry per CDR3 protein. The table has under 110,000 distinct CDR3 sequences, around 12% seen once. The CDR3 totals 16 residues. Per the germline V gene, CDR1 is WNHNN and CDR2 is SYGVQD (reference sequence). V dropped 3 bases and J dropped 7; count of bases not matched to a gene: 6. Time point denoted: pre-sensitization, week 0. The treatment here: therapeutic diphenylcyclopropenone sensitization with weekly scalp DPC. Investigators collected blood before applying each patch test. Regarding the study as a whole: Sensitizing to DPC left TCRs with a frequency above 1 in 1000 unaltered. Correlating positively with patch test score were the PT1 expanded TCR counts.

The sample was whole blood, taken in connection with sensitization to the hapten diphenylcyclopropenone (DPC). The chain has TRBV10-1 and TRBJ1-6, with 10 positions matching TRBD1. The receptor's source is a woman between 45 and 65 years old with alopecia areata. Some clones in this sample may be carry-over from other donors' samples. This CDR3 reads CASSDGWTGGNSPLHF. The CDR3 DNA reads as TGCGCCAGCAGTGACGGTTGGACAGGGGGAAATTCACCCCTCCACTTT.